These T cell receptor beta chains were read from a single sample in a study of blood T cell repertoires in COVID-19. The protocol was immunoSEQ multiplex PCR, while the TCRdb copy is restricted to in-frame clones and leaves out a portion. This table holds around 320,000 clones, nearly 90% found once. Specimen: peripheral blood. The origin of the receptors is a woman in her 30s with COVID-19, enrolled during active disease. CDR3s include the opening cysteine and the closing phenylalanine or tryptophan. The D gene is left open where the match is weak. Size tells how often a clone was seen (once, few, many) or the class of an expanded clone, and some rows leave it out.

V gene	D gene	J gene	CDR3 length	clone size	CDR3 protein	CDR3 DNA
TRBV7-2	.	TRBJ1-5	15	.	CASSSGPRGNQPQHF	TGTGCCAGCAGCTCCGGCCCTAGGGGTAATCAGCCCCAGCATTTT
TRBV14	TRBD1	TRBJ1-2	14	.	CASSTRQGAFGYTF	TGTGCCAGCAGCACCAGACAGGGGGCTTTCGGCTACACCTTC
TRBV5-1	.	TRBJ1-1	13	.	CASSLPGRSEAFF	TGCGCCAGCAGCTTGCCGGGGAGGTCTGAAGCTTTCTTT
TRBV7-9	.	TRBJ1-2	11	.	CASSSSYGYTF	TGTGCCAGCAGCTCCAGTTATGGCTACACCTTC
TRBV5-6	.	TRBJ1-5	15	.	CASSLAAQGDQPQHF	TGTGCCAGCAGCTTGGCCGCGCAGGGCGATCAGCCCCAGCATTTT
TRBV5-1	.	TRBJ1-2	16	.	CASSTGQQNFNYGYTF	TGCGCCAGCAGCACCGGACAGCAGAACTTTAACTATGGCTACACCTTC
TRBV11-2	TRBD2	TRBJ2-1	15	.	CASSLLGGGYNEQFF	TGTGCCAGCAGCTTACTTGGCGGGGGTTACAATGAGCAGTTCTTC
TRBV28	TRBD1	TRBJ2-5	15	.	CASRLGQGSIETQYF	TGTGCCAGCAGACTTGGACAGGGTAGTATAGAGACCCAGTACTTC
TRBV6-4	TRBD1	TRBJ1-2	14	once	CASSDSAGGYGYTF	TGTGCCAGCAGTGATTCGGCAGGGGGCTATGGCTACACCTTC
TRBV7-9	TRBD1	TRBJ1-5	13	.	CASSSGGEQPQHF	TGTGCCAGCAGCTCAGGGGGCGAACAGCCCCAGCATTTT
TRBV15	.	TRBJ1-2	16	.	CATSSTDKARNYGYTF	TGTGCCACCAGCAGTACAGATAAGGCACGGAACTATGGCTACACCTTC
TRBV7-2	.	TRBJ2-3	12	.	CASSPLVGTQYF	TGTGCCAGCAGTCCTTTGGTCGGTACGCAGTATTTT
TRBV5-5	.	TRBJ1-2	15	.	CASSPWGILYSGYTF	TGTGCCAGCAGCCCCTGGGGCATCCTCTACTCTGGCTACACCTTC
TRBV4-2	.	TRBJ2-7	15	.	CASSQPGTGTYEQYF	TGTGCCAGCAGCCAACCAGGGACTGGTACCTACGAGCAGTACTTC
TRBV19	.	TRBJ1-1	13	.	CASSIMGGTEAFF	TGTGCCAGTAGTATAATGGGGGGCACTGAAGCTTTCTTT
TRBV20-1	TRBD1	TRBJ2-3	14	.	CSASGQGRTDTQYF	TGCAGTGCTAGTGGACAGGGGCGCACAGATACGCAGTATTTT
TRBV14	TRBD2	TRBJ2-2	18	.	CASSQGVAGFPRTGELFF	TGTGCCAGCAGCCAAGGGGTAGCGGGGTTCCCAAGGACCGGGGAGCTGTTTTTT
TRBV7-2	.	TRBJ2-1	12	few	CASSLGGDTRFF	TGTGCCAGCAGCTTAGGGGGAGACACAAGGTTCTTC